The rows below give T cell receptor beta chains drawn from one sample of a study of monozygotic twins with inflammatory bowel disease. TCRdb re-analyzed the 5' RACE reads; it lists each CDR3 protein once, without DNA. Recorded here are some 160,000 distinct CDR3 sequences; the top ten clones represent about 8%. The material sequenced was blood. These receptors were collected from a human donor with ulcerative colitis or Crohn's disease, or a healthy co-twin of an affected twin (not recorded which). Each CDR3 is given with its conserved first and last residue.

>TRBJ2-7|TRBV20-1
CSARDHLGKPYEQYF
>TRBJ2-6|TRBV5-1
CASSLTGSLHRANVLTF
>TRBJ2-6|TRBV10-3
CAISEPGQIFSSGANVLTF
>TRBJ2-7|TRBV5-5
CASSLGAGLGEQYF
>TRBJ2-5|TRBV10-3
CAIRGLAEETQYF
>TRBJ2-3|TRBV11-2
CASSLRLAGTQYF
>TRBJ2-5|TRBV10-3
CAISARTEETQYF
>TRBJ2-2|TRBV6-1
CASRGGLAGVTGELFF
>TRBJ1-1|TRBV30
CAWSDRNTEAFF
>TRBJ2-1|TRBV24-1
CATSDSGGREYSLAEQFF
>TRBJ2-3|TRBV18
CASSPVGADTQYF
>TRBJ2-5|TRBV7-2
CASSPAGRDQETQYF
>TRBJ1-4|TRBV5-1
CASSPGGRFDEKLFF
>TRBJ2-1|TRBV27
CASSPFRSAYNEQFF
>TRBJ2-1|TRBV7-3
CASSSPRGAGSYNEQFF
>TRBJ2-3|TRBV3-1
CASSQRLATDTQYF
>TRBJ1-5|TRBV19
CASRVGGGHQPQHF
>TRBJ1-2|TRBV15
CATSPDREYGYTF
>TRBJ2-7|TRBV5-1
CASSLWGNSGSEQYF
>TRBJ1-1|TRBV5-1
CASSLGSRGGYTEAFF
>TRBJ2-5|TRBV7-6
CASSKTFQWATQYF
>TRBJ2-7|TRBV12-2
CASRLWQGIDEQYF
>TRBJ2-5|TRBV10-2
CASRNRVFEQETQYF
>TRBJ2-5|TRBV5-1
CASSSTGSQETQYF
>TRBJ1-4|TRBV5-6
CASTVGTANEKLFF
>TRBJ2-2|TRBV10-3
CAISYRDTGELFF
>TRBJ2-3|TRBV5-1
CASTSGNRGRADTQYF
>TRBJ1-4|TRBV4-1
CASSWGQDNEKLFF
>TRBJ2-2|TRBV30
CAWSVQGPNTGELFF
>TRBJ1-6|TRBV7-2
CASRDSTYNSPLHF
>TRBJ2-3|TRBV20-1
CSARGDDRSTDTQYF
>TRBJ2-7|TRBV10-2
CASTGPGITYEQYF
>TRBJ2-3|TRBV4-2
CASSQDKGSGGHRQNTDTQYF
>TRBJ1-1|TRBV29-1
CSVPKENTEAFF